This T cell receptor beta chain emerged from a study of T cell responses to AZD1222 COVID-19 vaccine. Study results and caveats: Spike was spanned by vaccine-associated CD4 TCRs, which were dominant at 160-218 and 743-854.

In regard to this clone: Its antigen is currently unknown.

Generated by immunoSEQ multiplex PCR, the TCRdb table keeps only in-frame clones and is missing some. The table shows some 130,000 clones, with about 91% occurring only once. The TCR originated in an adult who received the AZD1222 COVID-19 vaccine. The material sequenced was peripheral blood, taken 28 days after the second AZD1222 dose.

Here the CDR3 DNA reads TGTGCCAGCAGCGTACCTGGCGGCCGAGCCACCGGGGAGCTGTTTTTT. This codes for CASSVPGGRATGELFF. The V and J genes are TRBV9 and TRBJ2-2; no clear D. The CDR3 contains 16 residues. V dropped 1 base and J dropped 4 bases, with 14 bases sitting between them. Germline values: CDR1 SGDLS, CDR2 YYNGEE.